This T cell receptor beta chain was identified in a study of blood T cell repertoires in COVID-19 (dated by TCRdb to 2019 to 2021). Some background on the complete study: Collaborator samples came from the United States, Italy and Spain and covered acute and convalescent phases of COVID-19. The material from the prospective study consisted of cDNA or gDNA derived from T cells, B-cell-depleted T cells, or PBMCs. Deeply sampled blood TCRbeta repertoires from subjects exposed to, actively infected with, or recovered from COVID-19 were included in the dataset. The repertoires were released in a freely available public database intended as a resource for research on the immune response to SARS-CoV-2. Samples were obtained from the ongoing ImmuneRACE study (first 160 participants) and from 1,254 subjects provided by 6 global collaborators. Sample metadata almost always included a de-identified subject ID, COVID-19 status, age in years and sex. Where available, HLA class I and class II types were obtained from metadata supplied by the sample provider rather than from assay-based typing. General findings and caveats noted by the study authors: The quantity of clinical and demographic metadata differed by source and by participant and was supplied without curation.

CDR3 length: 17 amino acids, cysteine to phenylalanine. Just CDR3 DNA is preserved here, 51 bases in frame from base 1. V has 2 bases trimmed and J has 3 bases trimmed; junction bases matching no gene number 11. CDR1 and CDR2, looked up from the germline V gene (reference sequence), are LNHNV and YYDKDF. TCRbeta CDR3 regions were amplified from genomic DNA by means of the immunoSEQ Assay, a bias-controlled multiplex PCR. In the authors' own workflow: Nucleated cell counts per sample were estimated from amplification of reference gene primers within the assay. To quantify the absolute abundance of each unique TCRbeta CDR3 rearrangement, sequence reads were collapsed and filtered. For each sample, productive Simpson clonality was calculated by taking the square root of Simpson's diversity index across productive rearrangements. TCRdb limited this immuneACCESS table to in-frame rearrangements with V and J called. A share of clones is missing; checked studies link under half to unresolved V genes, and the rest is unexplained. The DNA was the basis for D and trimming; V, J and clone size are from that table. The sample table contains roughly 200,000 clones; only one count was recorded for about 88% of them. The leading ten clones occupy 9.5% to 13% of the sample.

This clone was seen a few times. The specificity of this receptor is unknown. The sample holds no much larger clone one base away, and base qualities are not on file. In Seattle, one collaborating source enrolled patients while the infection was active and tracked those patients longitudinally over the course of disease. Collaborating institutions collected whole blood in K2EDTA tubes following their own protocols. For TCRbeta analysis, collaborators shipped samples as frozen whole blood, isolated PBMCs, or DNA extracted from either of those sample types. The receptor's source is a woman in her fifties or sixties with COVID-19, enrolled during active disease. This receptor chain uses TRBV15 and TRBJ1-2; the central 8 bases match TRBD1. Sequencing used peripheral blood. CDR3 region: CATSRPPTGALDYGYTF. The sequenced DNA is TGTGCCACCAGCAGACCCCCGACAGGGGCCCTTGACTATGGCTACACCTTC.